The clone carrying this T cell receptor (beta chain) showed up just a few times. Its antigen is unknown. This sample was taken from a study of Graves' ophthalmopathy and Graves' hyperthyroidism. In the study overall: No ophthalmopathy within 18 months of follow-up signified stable hyperthyroidism.

Findings and caveats of the study: The model reached 70.59% sensitivity and approximately 72% specificity for predicting ophthalmopathy progression.

Only newly diagnosed hyperthyroidism patients aged 18 to 65, with under 2 months' duration, were enrolled. Researchers took RNA transcripts and amplified TCR beta CDR3 regions from them. Second-round multiplex PCR came after first-round RT-PCR with HTBI primers. TCRdb passed the multiplex PCR reads through MiXCR, listing each CDR3 protein once. The sample holds 1 million to 1.3 million distinct CDR3 sequences; 35% to 40% are singletons and the top ten take around 10%. Specimen: peripheral blood or thyroid tissue (not recorded which). The receptor was derived from an adult man with Graves' hyperthyroidism.

The CDR3 nucleotides read TGTGCCAGCAGCACCAGGGGTGGCGGGGAGCTGTTTTTT. Translated: CASSTRGGGELFF. This chain joins TRBV6-5 and TRBJ2-2; D may be TRBD1 (6 bases). This CDR3 contains 13 residues. Germline V gene data show CDR1 as MNHEY and CDR2 as SVGAGI. V was cut by 6 bases and J by 7 bases, with 12 bases left in between.